This record concerns one T cell receptor beta chain sequence. Germline V CDR1 and CDR2: LGHNA, YSLEER. CDR3 length: 14 amino acids. The V end lost 1 base, the J end lost 7 bases, and 13 bases lay between the germline ends. The data belong to a study of blood T cell repertoires in COVID-19. Study-level information: Specimens from acute and convalescent COVID-19 originated in the United States, Italy and Spain. PBMCs, B-cell-depleted T cells, or T cells provided the cDNA or gDNA that made up the material.

The method was immunoSEQ multiplex PCR; TCRdb's version includes in-frame clones alone and lacks a portion of them. Here the sample spans tens of thousands of clones, roughly 85% being singletons. J is TRBJ1-2 and V is TRBV4-3, with a tentative D call TRBD1 (5 bases). This sequence originates from a man older than 75 with acute or convalescent COVID-19. Specimen: peripheral blood. CDR3 nucleotide sequence: TGCGCCAGCAGCCAAGGACAGCTAAACGGTGGCTACACCTTC. It yields the protein CASSQGQLNGGYTF.